Only a few counts were recorded for the clone carrying this T cell receptor beta chain. The data were taken from a study of T-cell memory formation after mild COVID-19. TCRdb re-analysed the 5' RACE reads in MiXCR, keeping a single row per CDR3 protein. This sample has roughly 250,000 distinct CDR3 sequences; 15% to 20% occur once, and the top ten carry around 3.8%. Material for sequencing was PBMCs or a T cell subset sorted from them (not recorded which). The clonotype comes from a man between 18 and 35 years old who had mild COVID-19 (a few samples of this study predate the infection). Cell type and time point are not known.

The CDR3 bases are TGCGCCAGCAGCCCCGAGCTAGGCTCTTCCTACGAGCAGTACTTC. Its protein product is CASSPELGSSYEQYF. This chain connects TRBV5-1 to TRBJ2-7; D is ambiguous. The CDR3 runs to 15 residues. The germline V gene encodes CDR1 SGHRS and CDR2 YFSETQ. V was trimmed by 4 bases and J by 1 base, leaving 15 bases between them.